This TCR beta chain stems from a study of vaccination effects on CD4 cells after COVID-19. Study-level background: In culture with 10 IU/ml IL-2 and around 10 ug/ml peptides, PBMC were grown at roughly 2 million per well.

Sequencing was performed with immunoSEQ multiplex PCR; in TCRdb, only in-frame clones are kept and a portion is missing. The sample includes 47,000 or so clones, roughly two thirds seen only once; the top ten take 6% to 7%. Following culture for ten to eleven days, CD4+ T cells were isolated. The participants, recipients of two vaccine doses, got either BNT162b2 or mRNA-1273. Nucleocapsid antibodies stayed negative before and after vaccination, showing no earlier SARS-CoV-2 infection. V lost 7 bases to trimming and J lost 1 base, with 9 bases between them. Germline V gives CDR1 SGHRS, CDR2 YFSETQ. This CDR3 comprises 14 residues. Findings and limits, study-wide: Whether induced by infection or by vaccine, clones showed marked clonal contraction late after vaccination. Limitations: small convalescent group and missing early post-infection timepoints.

Points on this clone: Its antigen is not known.

Sequenced material: CD4+ T cells from PBMCs cultured without peptide, taken after COVID-19 vaccination. The TCR comes from a human donor who received a COVID-19 vaccine. The chain links TRBV5-1 to TRBJ2-6; D remains ambiguous. Here the CDR3 reads CASEVRSGANVLTF. CDR3 DNA: TGCGCCAGCGAAGTTAGATCTGGGGCCAACGTCCTGACTTTC.